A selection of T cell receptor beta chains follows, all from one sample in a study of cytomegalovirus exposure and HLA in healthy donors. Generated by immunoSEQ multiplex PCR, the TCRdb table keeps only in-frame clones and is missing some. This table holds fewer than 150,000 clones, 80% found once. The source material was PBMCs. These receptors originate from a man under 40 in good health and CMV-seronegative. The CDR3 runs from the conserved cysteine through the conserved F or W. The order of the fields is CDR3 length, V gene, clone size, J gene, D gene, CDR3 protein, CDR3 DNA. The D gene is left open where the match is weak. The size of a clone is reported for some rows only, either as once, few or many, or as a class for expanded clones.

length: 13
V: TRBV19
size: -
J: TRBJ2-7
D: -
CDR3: CASNEQGGNEQYF
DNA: TGTGCCAGCAATGAACAGGGTGGAAACGAGCAGTACTTC

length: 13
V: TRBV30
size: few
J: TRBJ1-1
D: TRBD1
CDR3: CAWNPTGATEAFF
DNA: TGTGCCTGGAACCCGACAGGGGCCACTGAAGCTTTCTTT

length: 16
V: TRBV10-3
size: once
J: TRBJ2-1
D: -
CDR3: CAISESLGVRVHEQFF
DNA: TGTGCCATCAGTGAGTCGCTAGGGGTCCGAGTCCATGAGCAGTTCTTC

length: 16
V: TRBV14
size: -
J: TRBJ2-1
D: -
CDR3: CASSQDRIVSHNEQFF
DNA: TGTGCCAGCAGCCAAGATAGGATAGTTAGCCACAATGAGCAGTTCTTC

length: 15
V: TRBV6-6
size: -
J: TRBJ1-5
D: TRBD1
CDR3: CASSYEGALGQPQHF
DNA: TGTGCCAGCAGTTACGAGGGGGCTTTGGGTCAGCCCCAGCATTTT

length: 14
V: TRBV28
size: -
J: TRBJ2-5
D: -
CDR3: CASSLGGNWETQYF
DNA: TGTGCCAGCAGTTTAGGCGGAAACTGGGAGACCCAGTACTTC

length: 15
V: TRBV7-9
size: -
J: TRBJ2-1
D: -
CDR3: CASGPGVTSYNEQFF
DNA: TGTGCCAGCGGCCCCGGGGTGACATCGTACAATGAGCAGTTCTTC

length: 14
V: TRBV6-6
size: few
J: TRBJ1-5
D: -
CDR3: CASSYGGGNQPQHF
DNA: TGTGCCAGCAGTTACGGGGGGGGCAACCAGCCCCAGCATTTT

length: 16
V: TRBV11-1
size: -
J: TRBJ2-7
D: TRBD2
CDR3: CASTLLGTSGRLEQYF
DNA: TGTGCCAGCACACTGCTCGGGACTAGCGGGAGACTCGAGCAGTACTTC

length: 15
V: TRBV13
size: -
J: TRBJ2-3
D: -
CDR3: CASSLGRGITDTQYF
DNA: TGTGCCAGCAGCTTGGGGCGGGGAATCACAGATACGCAGTATTTT

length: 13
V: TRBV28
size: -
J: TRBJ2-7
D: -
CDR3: CAKSDRPSYEQYF
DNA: TGTGCCAAGAGCGACAGGCCTTCCTACGAGCAGTACTTC

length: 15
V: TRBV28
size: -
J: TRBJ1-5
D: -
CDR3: CASSLPRPRNQPQHF
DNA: TGTGCCAGCAGTTTACCGAGGCCGCGCAATCAGCCCCAGCATTTT

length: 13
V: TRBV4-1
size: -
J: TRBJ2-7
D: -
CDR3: CASSQRDSYEQYF
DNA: TGCGCCAGCAGCCAGCGAGACAGCTACGAGCAGTACTTC

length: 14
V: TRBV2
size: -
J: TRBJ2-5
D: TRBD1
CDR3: CASSGDRVKETQYF
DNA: TGTGCCAGCAGTGGTGACAGGGTAAAAGAGACCCAGTACTTC

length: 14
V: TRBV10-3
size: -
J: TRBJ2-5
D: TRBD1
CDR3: CAIKRTGGTETQYF
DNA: TGTGCCATCAAGCGGACAGGGGGAACCGAGACCCAGTACTTC

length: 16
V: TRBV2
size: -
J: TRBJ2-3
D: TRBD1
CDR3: CASRIPTGGGADTQYF
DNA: TGTGCCAGCAGGATCCCGACAGGGGGGGGTGCAGATACGCAGTATTTT

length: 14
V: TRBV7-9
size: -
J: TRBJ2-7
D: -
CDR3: CASSLSDGLYEQYF
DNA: TGTGCCAGCAGCTTATCGGACGGACTATACGAGCAGTACTTC

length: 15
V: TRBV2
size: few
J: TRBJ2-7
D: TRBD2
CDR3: CASSYGLASTYEQYF
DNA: TGTGCCAGCAGTTACGGACTAGCGAGCACCTACGAGCAGTACTTC

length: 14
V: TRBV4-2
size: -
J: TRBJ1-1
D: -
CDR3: CASSQAPQGTEAFF
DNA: TGTGCCAGCAGCCAAGCCCCTCAGGGCACTGAAGCTTTCTTT

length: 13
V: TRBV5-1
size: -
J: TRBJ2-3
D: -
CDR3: CASSQDFGDTQYF
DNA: TGCGCCAGCAGCCAGGATTTCGGCGATACGCAGTATTTT

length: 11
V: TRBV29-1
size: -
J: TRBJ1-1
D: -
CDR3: CSTQGGTEAFF
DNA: TGCAGCACTCAGGGAGGCACTGAAGCTTTCTTT

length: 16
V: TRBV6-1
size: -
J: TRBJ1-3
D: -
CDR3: CASSGMTGGSGNTIYF
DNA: TGTGCCAGCAGTGGAATGACAGGCGGCTCTGGAAACACCATATATTTT

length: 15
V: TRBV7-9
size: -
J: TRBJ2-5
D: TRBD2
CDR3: CASSSLRLAEETQYF
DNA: TGTGCCAGCAGCTCCCTCAGGCTAGCGGAAGAGACCCAGTACTTC

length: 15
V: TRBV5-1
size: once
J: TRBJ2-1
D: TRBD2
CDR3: CASIARASGDNEQFF
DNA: TGCGCCAGCATCGCGAGGGCTAGCGGGGACAATGAGCAGTTCTTC

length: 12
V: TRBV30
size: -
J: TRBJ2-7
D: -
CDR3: CAWMAGAYEQYF
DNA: TGTGCCTGGATGGCAGGGGCCTACGAGCAGTACTTC

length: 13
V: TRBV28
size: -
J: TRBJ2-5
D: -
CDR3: CASSPGPAREQYF
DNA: TGTGCCAGCAGCCCGGGACCTGCTCGGGAGCAGTACTTC

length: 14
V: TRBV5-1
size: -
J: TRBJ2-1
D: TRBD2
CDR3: CASSSGLERGEQFF
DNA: TGCGCCAGCAGCTCCGGACTAGAAAGAGGTGAGCAGTTCTTC

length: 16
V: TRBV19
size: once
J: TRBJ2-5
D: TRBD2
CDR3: CASSSRTSGIGETQYF
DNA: TGTGCCAGTAGTTCCCGGACTAGCGGGATAGGGGAGACCCAGTACTTC

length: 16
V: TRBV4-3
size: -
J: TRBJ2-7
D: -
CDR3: CASSRGPGAWIYEQYF
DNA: TGCGCCAGCAGCCGAGGCCCAGGGGCTTGGATCTACGAGCAGTACTTC

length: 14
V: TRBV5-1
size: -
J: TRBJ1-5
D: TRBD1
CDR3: CASSFGTGNQPQHF
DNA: TGCGCCAGCAGCTTTGGGACAGGTAATCAGCCCCAGCATTTT

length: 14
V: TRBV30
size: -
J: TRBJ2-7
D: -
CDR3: CAWATMVPSYEQYF
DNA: TGTGCCTGGGCCACGATGGTCCCATCCTACGAGCAGTACTTC

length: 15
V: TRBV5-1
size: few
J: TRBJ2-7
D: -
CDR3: CASSLVSGITYEQYF
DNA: TGCGCCAGCAGCTTGGTATCGGGGATAACCTACGAGCAGTACTTC

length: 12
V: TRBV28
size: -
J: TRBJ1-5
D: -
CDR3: CASTWGDQPQHF
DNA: TGTGCCAGCACCTGGGGAGACCAGCCCCAGCATTTT

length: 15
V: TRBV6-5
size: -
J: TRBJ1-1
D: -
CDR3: CASSPFDRGGTEAFF
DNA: TGTGCCAGCAGCCCTTTCGATAGGGGGGGGACTGAAGCTTTCTTT

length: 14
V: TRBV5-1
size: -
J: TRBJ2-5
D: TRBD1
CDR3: CASSAGQERETQYF
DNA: TGCGCCAGCAGCGCGGGACAGGAAAGAGAGACCCAGTACTTC

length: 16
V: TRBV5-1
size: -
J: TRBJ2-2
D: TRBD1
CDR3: CASSLFGQGYTGELFF
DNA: TGCGCCAGCAGCTTATTCGGACAGGGCTACACCGGGGAGCTGTTTTTT

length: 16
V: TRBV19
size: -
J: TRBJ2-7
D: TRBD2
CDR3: CASKVKGTRSSYEQYF
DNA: TGTGCCAGTAAAGTGAAGGGGACTAGAAGTTCCTACGAGCAGTACTTC

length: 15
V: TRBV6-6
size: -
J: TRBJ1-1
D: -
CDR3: CASSYVSRGAAEAFF
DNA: TGTGCCAGCAGTTACGTATCTCGGGGGGCAGCGGAAGCTTTCTTT

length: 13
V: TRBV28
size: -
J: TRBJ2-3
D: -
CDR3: CASSSRTPDTQYF
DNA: TGTGCCAGCAGTTCGAGGACACCAGATACGCAGTATTTT

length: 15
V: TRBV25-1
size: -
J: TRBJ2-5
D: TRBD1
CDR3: CASSERQGIQETQYF
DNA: TGTGCCAGCAGTGAAAGACAGGGCATCCAAGAGACCCAGTACTTC

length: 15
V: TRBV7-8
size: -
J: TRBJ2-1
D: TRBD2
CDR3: CASSLGLAGIPYRLF
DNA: TGTGCCAGCAGCTTGGGGTTAGCGGGGATCCCTTACCGTCTCTTC

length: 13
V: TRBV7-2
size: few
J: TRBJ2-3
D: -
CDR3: CASSSNTGDTQYF
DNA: TGTGCCAGCAGCTCCAACACGGGGGATACGCAGTATTTT

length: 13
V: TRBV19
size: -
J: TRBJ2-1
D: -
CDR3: CASSTYFENEQFF
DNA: TGTGCCAGTAGTACCTACTTTGAGAATGAGCAGTTCTTC

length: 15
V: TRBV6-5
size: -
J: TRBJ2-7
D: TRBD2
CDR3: CASRTGASGSYEQYF
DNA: TGTGCCAGCAGGACTGGGGCTAGCGGATCCTACGAGCAGTACTTC

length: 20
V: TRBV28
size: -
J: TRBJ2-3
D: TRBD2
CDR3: CASSPPPGVRAGGGTDTQYF
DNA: TGTGCCAGCAGTCCGCCCCCGGGGGTAAGAGCGGGAGGAGGCACAGATACGCAGTATTTT

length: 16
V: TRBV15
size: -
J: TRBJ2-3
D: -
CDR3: CATSRVGPVYTDTQYF
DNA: TGTGCCACCAGCAGAGTTGGGCCAGTGTACACAGATACGCAGTATTTT

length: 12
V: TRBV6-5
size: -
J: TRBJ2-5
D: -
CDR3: CASSSQAGTQYF
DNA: TGTGCCAGCAGTTCTCAGGCCGGGACCCAGTACTTC

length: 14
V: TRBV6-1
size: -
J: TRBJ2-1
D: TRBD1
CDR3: CASRQGASNNEQFF
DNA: TGTGCCAGCAGACAGGGGGCTAGTAACAATGAGCAGTTCTTC

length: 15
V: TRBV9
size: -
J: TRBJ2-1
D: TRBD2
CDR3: CASSSTSGSYNEQFF
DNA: TGTGCCAGCAGTTCGACTAGCGGGTCCTACAATGAGCAGTTCTTC

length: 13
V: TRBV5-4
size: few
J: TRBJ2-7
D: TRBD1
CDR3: CASSRQGPYEQYF
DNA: TGTGCCAGCAGCCGACAGGGCCCCTACGAGCAGTACTTC

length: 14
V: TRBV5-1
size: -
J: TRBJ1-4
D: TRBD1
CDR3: CASSLGQGNEKLFF
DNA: TGCGCCAGCAGCTTGGGACAGGGCAACGAAAAACTGTTTTTT

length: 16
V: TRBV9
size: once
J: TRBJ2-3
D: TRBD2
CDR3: CASSLGLAPPTDTQYF
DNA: TGTGCCAGCAGCCTCGGACTAGCTCCCCCCACAGATACGCAGTATTTT

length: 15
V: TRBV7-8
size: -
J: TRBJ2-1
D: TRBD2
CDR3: CASSLSAGGPSEQFF
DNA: TGTGCCAGCAGCTTATCAGCGGGAGGGCCCTCTGAGCAGTTCTTC

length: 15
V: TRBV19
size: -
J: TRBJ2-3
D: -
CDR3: CASSSLDGRRDTQYF
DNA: TGTGCCAGTAGTTCCTTAGACGGGAGACGCGATACGCAGTATTTT

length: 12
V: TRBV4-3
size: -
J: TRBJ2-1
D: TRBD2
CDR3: CASSQISGRAFF
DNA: TGCGCCAGCAGCCAAATAAGCGGGAGGGCGTTCTTC

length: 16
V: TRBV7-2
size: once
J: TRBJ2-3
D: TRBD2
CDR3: CASSAGLAGGRDTQYF
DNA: TGTGCCAGCAGCGCCGGACTAGCGGGAGGGCGAGATACGCAGTATTTT

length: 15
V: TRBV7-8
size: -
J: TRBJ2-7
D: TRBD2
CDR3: CASSLDLAVSYEQYF
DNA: TGTGCCAGCAGCTTAGATCTAGCGGTTTCCTACGAGCAGTACTTC

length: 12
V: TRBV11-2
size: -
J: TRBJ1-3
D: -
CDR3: CASSFQGNTIYF
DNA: TGTGCCAGCAGCTTCCAGGGAAACACCATATATTTT

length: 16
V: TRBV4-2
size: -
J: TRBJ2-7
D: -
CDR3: CASSFSVGRSFYEQYF
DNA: TGTGCCAGCAGCTTCTCCGTTGGGCGTTCTTTCTACGAGCAGTACTTC